The 5 T cell receptor beta chains listed next were all sequenced from one sample in a study of shared clonotypes between healthy human individuals. Assay used: immunoSEQ multiplex PCR; TCRdb lists only in-frame clones, some missing. The sample comprises about 560,000 clones, roughly four fifths of which are singletons, and 9.5% to 15% rests with the top ten. The sample consisted of PBMCs. Source of these receptors: a woman between 40 and 55 years old in good health. Some clones in this sample may be carry-over from other donors' samples.

The chain couples TRBV4-1 to TRBJ2-5, with D perhaps being TRBD1 or TRBD2 (5 bases each). The CDR3 is made up of 13 amino acids. V lost 3 bases, J lost 4 bases, and 9 bases lay in between. Germline V gene lookup returns CDR1 MGHRA and CDR2 YSYEKL. CDR3: CASSQGRVETQYF. For the CDR3, the DNA is TGCGCCAGCAGCCAGGGACGGGTAGAGACCCAGTACTTC.

CDR3 in DNA: TGTGCCAGCAGCGTAGGTGGGACTAGCGGGAATGGGCAGTACTTC. Translation gives CASSVGGTSGNGQYF. J is TRBJ2-7 and V is TRBV9, with 13 bases matching TRBD2. The CDR3 consists of 15 residues. V shed 0 bases and J 9 bases; nucleotides not matched to a gene: 6. The germline gives CDR1 SGDLS, CDR2 YYNGEE.

The chain combines TRBV10-3 with TRBJ1-5; D remains ambiguous. Between the trimmed V and J ends, which lost 2 bases and 0 bases, there was a span of 8 bases. CDR3 length: 15 amino acids. The germline gives CDR1 ENHRY, CDR2 SYGVKD. CDR3 protein: CAISEDGTSNQPQHF. Written as DNA, the CDR3 is TGTGCCATCAGTGAGGATGGAACTAGCAATCAGCCCCAGCATTTT.

The CDR3 nucleotides read TGTGCCAGCAGCTCTACAGGGGGATTCTACAATGAGCAGTTCTTC. The encoded protein is CASSSTGGFYNEQFF. The rearrangement joins TRBV5-6 to TRBJ2-1; 8 nucleotides match TRBD1. The CDR3 has 15 amino acids. Germline V CDR1 and CDR2: SGHDT, YYEEEE. Losses at the gene ends were 3 bases for V and 3 bases for J; bases not matched to a gene: 5.

The sample holds a few counts of this clone. The chain recombines TRBV7-3 with TRBJ1-2, with D possibly matching TRBD1 (5 bases). V lost 5 bases, J lost 3 bases, and 16 bases lay in between. CDR1 and CDR2 from the germline V gene are SGHTA and FQGTGA. This CDR3 has 15 residues. The CDR3 nucleotides are TGTGCCAGCAGCCCGGCCGGGGGGGGAGACTATGGCTACACCTTC. This gives the protein CASSPAGGGDYGYTF.